This TCR beta chain was recorded in a study of T cell responses to AZD1222 COVID-19 vaccine. Trimming removed 3 bases at V and 6 bases at J, with 9 bases between. Per germline, CDR1 MRHNA and CDR2 SNTAGT. CDR3 length: 13 amino acids. TCRdb's table, derived via immunoSEQ multiplex PCR, lists solely in-frame clones and lacks some. The table lists 150,000 or so clones, 70% to 90% of them singletons. V gene TRBV6-4 combines with J gene TRBJ1-5, with D perhaps TRBD1 (5 bases). The clonotype was recovered from an adult in good health. The sequencing here drew on peripheral blood, taken on day 0 of AZD1222 vaccination. For the CDR3, the DNA is TGTGCCAGCAGTGAGGGACTAGGTCAGCCCCAGCATTTT. The encoded protein is CASSEGLGQPQHF.